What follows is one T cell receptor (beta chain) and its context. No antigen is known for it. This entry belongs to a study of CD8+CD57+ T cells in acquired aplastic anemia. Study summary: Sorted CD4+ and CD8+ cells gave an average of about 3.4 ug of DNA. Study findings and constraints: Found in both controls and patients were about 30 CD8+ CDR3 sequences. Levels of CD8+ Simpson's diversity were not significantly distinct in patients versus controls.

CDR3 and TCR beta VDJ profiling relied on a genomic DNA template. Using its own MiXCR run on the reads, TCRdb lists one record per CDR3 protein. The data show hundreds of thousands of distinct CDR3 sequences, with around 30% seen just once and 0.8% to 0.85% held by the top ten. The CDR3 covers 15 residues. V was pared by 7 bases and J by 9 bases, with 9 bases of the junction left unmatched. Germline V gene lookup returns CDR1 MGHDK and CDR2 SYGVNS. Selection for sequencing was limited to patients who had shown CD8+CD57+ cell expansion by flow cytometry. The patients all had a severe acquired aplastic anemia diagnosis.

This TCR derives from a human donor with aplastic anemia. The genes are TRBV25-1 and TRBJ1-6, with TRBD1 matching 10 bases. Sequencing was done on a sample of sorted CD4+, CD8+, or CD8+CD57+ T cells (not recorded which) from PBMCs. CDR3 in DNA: TGTGCCAGCACCCCCGGGACAGGGGAAACTTCACCCCTCCACTTT. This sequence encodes CASTPGTGETSPLHF.